This TCR beta chain stems from a study of T cell changes during pregnancy in multiple sclerosis. Sequencing used immunoSEQ multiplex PCR; TCRdb keeps in-frame clones, though not all of them. The table includes approximately 63,000 clones, around 92% detected once. CDR1 and CDR2 from the germline V gene are MNHNS and SASEGT. The V gene lost 0 bases and the J gene lost 0 bases, with 12 bases spanning the gap. The CDR3 totals 17 residues. This chain connects TRBV6-1 to TRBJ2-1, with unresolved D. Material: peripheral blood, obtained after pregnancy. The sequence was obtained from a female donor in good health, enrolled as a control in a pregnancy study. CDR3 region: CASSEAETASSYNEQFF. In nucleotides, the CDR3 is TGTGCCAGCAGTGAAGCGGAGACCGCGAGCTCCTACAATGAGCAGTTCTTC.